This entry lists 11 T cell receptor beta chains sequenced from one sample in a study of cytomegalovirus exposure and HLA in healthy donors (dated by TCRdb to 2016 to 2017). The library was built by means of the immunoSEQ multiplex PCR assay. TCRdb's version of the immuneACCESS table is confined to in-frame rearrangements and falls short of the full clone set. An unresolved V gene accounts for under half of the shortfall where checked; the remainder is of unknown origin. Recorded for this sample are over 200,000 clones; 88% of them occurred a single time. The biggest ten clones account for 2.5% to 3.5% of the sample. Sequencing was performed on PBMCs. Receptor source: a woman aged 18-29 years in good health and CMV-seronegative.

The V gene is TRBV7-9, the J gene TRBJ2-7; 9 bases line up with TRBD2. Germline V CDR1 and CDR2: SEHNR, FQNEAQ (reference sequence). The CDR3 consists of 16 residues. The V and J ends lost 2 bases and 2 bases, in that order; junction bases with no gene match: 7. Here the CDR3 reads CASSLLSGGRAYEQYF. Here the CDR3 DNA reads TGTGCCAGCAGCTTATTGTCTGGCGGGAGGGCCTACGAGCAGTACTTC.

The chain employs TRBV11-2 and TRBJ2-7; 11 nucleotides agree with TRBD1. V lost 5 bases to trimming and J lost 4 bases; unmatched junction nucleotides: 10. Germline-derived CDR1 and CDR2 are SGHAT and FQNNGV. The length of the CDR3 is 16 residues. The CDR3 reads CASSRWDRGNSYEQYF. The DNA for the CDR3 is TGTGCCAGCAGCAGATGGGACAGGGGGAACTCTTACGAGCAGTACTTC.

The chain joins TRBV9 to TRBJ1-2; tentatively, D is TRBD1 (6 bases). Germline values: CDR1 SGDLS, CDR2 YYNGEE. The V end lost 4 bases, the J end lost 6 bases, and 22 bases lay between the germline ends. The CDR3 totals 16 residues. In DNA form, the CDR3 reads TGTGCCAGCAGCTTACACCCCGGAACAGGGCTCCATGGCTACACCTTC. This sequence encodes CASSLHPGTGLHGYTF.

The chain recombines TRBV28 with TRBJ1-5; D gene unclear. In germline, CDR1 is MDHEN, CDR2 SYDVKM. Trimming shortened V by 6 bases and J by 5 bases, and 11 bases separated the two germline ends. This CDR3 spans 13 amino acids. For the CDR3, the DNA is TGTGCCAGCAGACCCCAGCGGGATCAGCCCCAGCATTTT. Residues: CASRPQRDQPQHF. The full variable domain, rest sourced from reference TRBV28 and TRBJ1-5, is DVKVTQSSRYLVKRTGEKVFLECVQDMDHENMFWYRQDPGLGLRLIYFSYDVKMKEKGDIPEGYSVSREKKERFSLILESASTNQTSMYLCASRPQRDQPQHFGDGTRLSIL.

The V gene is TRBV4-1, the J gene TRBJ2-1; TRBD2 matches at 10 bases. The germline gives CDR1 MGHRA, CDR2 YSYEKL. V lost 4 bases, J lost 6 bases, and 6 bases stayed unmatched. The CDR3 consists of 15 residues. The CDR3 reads CASSPLIAGGNEQFF. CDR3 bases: TGCGCCAGCAGCCCCTTAATAGCGGGAGGCAATGAGCAGTTCTTC.

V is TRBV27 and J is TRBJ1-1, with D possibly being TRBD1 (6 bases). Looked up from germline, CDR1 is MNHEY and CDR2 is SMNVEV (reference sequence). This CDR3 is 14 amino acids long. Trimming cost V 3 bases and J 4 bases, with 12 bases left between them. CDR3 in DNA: TGTGCCAGCAGTTTCGAGGGGGTGAGCACTGAAGCTTTCTTT. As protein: CASSFEGVSTEAFF.

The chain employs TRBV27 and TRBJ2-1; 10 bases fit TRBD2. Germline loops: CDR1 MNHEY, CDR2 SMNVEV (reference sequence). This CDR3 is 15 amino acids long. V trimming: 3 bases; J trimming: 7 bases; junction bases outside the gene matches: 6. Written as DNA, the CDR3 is TGTGCCAGCAGTTTTCGACTAGCGGGTAGGAATGAGCAGTTCTTC. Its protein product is CASSFRLAGRNEQFF.

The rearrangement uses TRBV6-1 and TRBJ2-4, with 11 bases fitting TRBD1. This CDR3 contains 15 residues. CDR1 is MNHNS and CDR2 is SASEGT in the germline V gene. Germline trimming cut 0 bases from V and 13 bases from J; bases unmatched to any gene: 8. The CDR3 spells CASSEAGTGGLSQYF. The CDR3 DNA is TGTGCCAGCAGTGAAGCCGGGACAGGGGGACTAAGCCAGTACTTC.

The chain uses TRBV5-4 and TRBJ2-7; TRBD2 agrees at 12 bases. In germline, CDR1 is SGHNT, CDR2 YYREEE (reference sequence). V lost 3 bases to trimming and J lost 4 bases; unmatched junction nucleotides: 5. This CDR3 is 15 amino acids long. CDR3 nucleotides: TGTGCCAGCAGCTCTGGACTAGCGGGAAAATACGAGCAGTACTTC. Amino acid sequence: CASSSGLAGKYEQYF.

CDR3 residues: CASSLGGSGNEQFF. The CDR3 bases are TGTGCCAGCAGTTTAGGCGGGAGTGGCAATGAGCAGTTCTTC. The V gene is TRBV27, the J gene TRBJ2-1, with TRBD2 matching over 7 bases. The CDR3 contains 14 residues. The germline V gene has CDR1 MNHEY and CDR2 SMNVEV (reference sequence). J lost 6 bases, V lost 2 bases, and 4 bases had no gene match.

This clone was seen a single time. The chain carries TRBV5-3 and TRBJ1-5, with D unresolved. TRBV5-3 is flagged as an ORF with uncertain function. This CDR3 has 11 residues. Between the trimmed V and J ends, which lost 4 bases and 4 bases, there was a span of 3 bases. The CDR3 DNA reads TGTGCCAGAAGCCCAAATCAGCCCCAGCATTTT. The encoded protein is CARSPNQPQHF.